Each of the 13 T cell receptor beta chains below was sequenced from the same sample in a study of blood T cell repertoires in COVID-19. Profiled with immunoSEQ multiplex PCR; TCRdb holds only in-frame clones, not every one. In the table there are under 250,000 clones, 89% of which are singletons. The source material was peripheral blood. Receptors originate from a woman between 35 and 50 years old with acute or convalescent COVID-19.

This sequence joins TRBV12-5 and TRBJ1-2, with D perhaps matching TRBD1 (6 bases). Trimming pared 5 bases from V and 6 bases from J, leaving 16 bases between. CDR1 and CDR2 from the germline V gene are LGHNT and FRNRAP. The CDR3 is 14 residues long. CDR3 protein: CASGPDTGTDGYTF. The CDR3 coding sequence is TGTGCTAGTGGTCCGGACACAGGGACCGATGGCTACACCTTC.

This chain joins TRBV19 and TRBJ1-2; no definite D call. Germline CDR1 LNHDA, CDR2 SQIVND (reference sequence). The CDR3 runs to 15 residues. V lost 5 bases to trimming and J lost 0 bases, with 13 bases between them. The CDR3 sequence is CASSRRGGANYGYTF. In DNA form, the CDR3 reads TGTGCCAGTAGTCGCCGAGGCGGAGCTAACTATGGCTACACCTTC. The variable domain in full, completed from reference TRBV19 and TRBJ1-2, reads DGGITQSPKYLFRKEGQNVTLSCEQNLNHDAMYWYRQDPGQGLRLIYYSQIVNDFQKGDIAEGYSVSREKKESFPLTVTSAQKNPTAFYLCASSRRGGANYGYTFGSGTRLTVV.

The V and J genes are TRBV11-2 and TRBJ2-1; 9 bases are a match to TRBD1. The CDR3 is 17 residues long. In germline, CDR1 is SGHAT, CDR2 FQNNGV. V shed 5 bases and J 3 bases; nucleotides not matched to a gene: 11. In DNA, the CDR3 is TGTGCCAGCAGCACCCCCCCTGGGACAGGGAACTACAATGAGCAGTTCTTC. It codes for CASSTPPGTGNYNEQFF.

This chain connects TRBV7-2 to TRBJ1-6; 7 positions match TRBD1. The CDR3 extends over 15 amino acids. V lost 1 base to trimming and J lost 10 bases; unmatched junction nucleotides: 7. The germline gives CDR1 SGHTA, CDR2 FQGNSA. In DNA form, the CDR3 reads TGTGCCAGCAGCTTAGATACAGGGGTGGGCTCACCCCTCCACTTT. This codes for CASSLDTGVGSPLHF. The complete variable domain, with remaining parts taken from reference TRBV7-2 and TRBJ1-6, reads GAGVSQSPSNKVTEKGKDVELRCDPISGHTALYWYRQSLGQGLEFLIYFQGNSAPDKSGLPSDRFSAERTGGSVSTLTIQRTQQEDSAVYLCASSLDTGVGSPLHFGNGTRLTVT.

This clone was seen only a few times. The rearrangement links TRBV5-1 to TRBJ1-3; D is possibly TRBD1 (6 bases). V lost 0 bases, J lost 0 bases, and 7 bases lay in between. CDR1 and CDR2 from the germline V gene are SGHRS and YFSETQ. The CDR3 consists of 15 residues. The CDR3 region is CASSLEGVSGNTIYF. The CDR3 DNA follows: TGCGCCAGCAGCTTGGAGGGGGTCTCTGGAAACACCATATATTTT.

The V gene is TRBV7-9, the J gene TRBJ1-6, with TRBD1 matching 9 bases. Trimming took 5 bases from V and 11 from J; bases not matched to a gene: 7. This CDR3 contains 14 residues. Germline V gene data show CDR1 as SEHNR and CDR2 as FQNEAQ (reference sequence). The DNA for the CDR3 is TGTGCCAGCAGCCCAGGGACAGGGTGGACACCCCTCCACTTT. Translated, it gives CASSPGTGWTPLHF.

The CDR3 is CASSLAIQGEDSPLHF. As DNA, the CDR3 is TGTGCCAGCAGCTTAGCGATCCAGGGGGAGGATTCACCCCTCCACTTT. This chain uses TRBV7-6 with TRBJ1-6; 7 positions agree with TRBD1. Germline V gives CDR1 SGHVS, CDR2 FNYEAQ. V shed 0 bases and J 8 bases; nucleotides not matched to a gene: 7. This CDR3 contains 16 residues.

DNA of the CDR3: TGTGCCAGCTCACCCTCCGGGGGGGCGAGGAATGAGCAGTTCTTC. Translating it yields CASSPSGGARNEQFF. The chain carries TRBV18 and TRBJ2-1, with 8 bases lining up with TRBD2. This CDR3 region has 15 residues. Germline trimming cut 3 bases from V and 7 bases from J; bases unmatched to any gene: 8. Germline V gene data show CDR1 as KGHSH and CDR2 as LQKENI.

This sequence joins TRBV10-3 and TRBJ1-3; D call uncertain. CDR1 and CDR2 from the germline V gene are ENHRY and SYGVKD. Trimming removed 4 bases at V and 0 bases at J, with 13 bases between. This CDR3 is 16 amino acids long. Here the CDR3 DNA reads TGTGCCATCAGTGGGTCACAGTCTCTCTCTGGAAACACCATATATTTT. Amino acids: CAISGSQSLSGNTIYF.

This chain joins TRBV10-2 and TRBJ2-7; 11 bases are shared with TRBD2. Germline values: CDR1 WSHSY, CDR2 SAAADI. V shed 4 bases and J 12 bases; nucleotides not matched to a gene: 8. The length of the CDR3 is 13 residues. The CDR3 DNA follows: TGCGCCAGCAGTGGGGGACTAGCGGAAAGGGGGTACGTC. Its protein product is CASSGGLAERGYV.

This chain joins TRBV18 and TRBJ1-1; 8 nucleotides align to TRBD1. In germline, CDR1 is KGHSH, CDR2 LQKENI. V shed 3 bases, J shed 4 bases, and the junction held 10 bases outside the gene matches. This CDR3 contains 16 residues. The CDR3 is CASSPSDRGPATEAFF. In nucleotides, the CDR3 is TGTGCCAGCTCACCTTCCGACAGGGGCCCTGCCACTGAAGCTTTCTTT.

The rearrangement links TRBV18 to TRBJ2-1; 7 positions agree with TRBD1. The J segment lost 4 bases and the V segment lost 0 bases, leaving 12 bases of the junction unmatched. The CDR3 sequence is 18 residues long. In germline, CDR1 is KGHSH, CDR2 LQKENI. The CDR3 loop reads CASSPPTTGTASYNEQFF. CDR3 DNA: TGTGCCAGCTCACCACCCACTACCGGGACAGCTTCTTACAATGAGCAGTTCTTC.

J is TRBJ2-7 and V is TRBV19, with 7 bases matching TRBD1. This CDR3 region has 15 residues. CDR1 LNHDA and CDR2 SQIVND come from the germline V gene (reference sequence). Losses at the gene ends were 3 bases for V and 2 bases for J; bases not matched to a gene: 7. The CDR3 nucleotides read TGTGCCAGTAGTATGGGAATAAGGGGGCCCTACGAGCAGTACGTC. The encoded protein is CASSMGIRGPYEQYV.